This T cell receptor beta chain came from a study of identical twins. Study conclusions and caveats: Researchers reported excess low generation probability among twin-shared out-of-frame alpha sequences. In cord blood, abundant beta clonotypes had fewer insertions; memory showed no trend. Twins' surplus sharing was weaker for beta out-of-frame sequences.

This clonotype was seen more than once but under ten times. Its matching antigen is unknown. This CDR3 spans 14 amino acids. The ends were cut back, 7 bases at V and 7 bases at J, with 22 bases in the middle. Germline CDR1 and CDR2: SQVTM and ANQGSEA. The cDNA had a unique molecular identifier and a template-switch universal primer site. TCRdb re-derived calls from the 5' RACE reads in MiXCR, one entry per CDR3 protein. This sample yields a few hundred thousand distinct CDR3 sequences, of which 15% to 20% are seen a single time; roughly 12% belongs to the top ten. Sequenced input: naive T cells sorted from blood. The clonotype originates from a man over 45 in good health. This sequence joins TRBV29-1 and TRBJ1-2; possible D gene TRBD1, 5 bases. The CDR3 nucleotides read TGCAGCGCCCGGGACCGAGGAGTCGATGGTGGCTACACCTTC. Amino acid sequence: CSARDRGVDGGYTF.